The clone carrying this T cell receptor (beta chain) came up once. Its antigen is still unknown. These data belong to a study of T cell responses to AZD1222 COVID-19 vaccine. The method was immunoSEQ multiplex PCR; TCRdb's version includes in-frame clones alone and lacks a portion of them. The table includes around 94,000 clones, roughly nine tenths detected once. The study, taken as a whole, reports: Just six people given AZD1222 tested seropositive at baseline.

V lost 1 base and J 6 bases, leaving 7 bases between the germline ends. The CDR3 totals 13 residues. The germline V gene has CDR1 LGHDT and CDR2 YNNKEL (reference sequence). The sequence derives from an adult in good health. Material: peripheral blood, obtained on day 0 of AZD1222 vaccination. This chain joins TRBV3-1 (or the pseudogene TRBV3-2) and TRBJ2-1, with D possibly TRBD2 on 5 matching bases. The CDR3 DNA follows: TGTGCCAGCAGCCAAGTAGGAGGCAATGAGCAGTTCTTC. Amino acids: CASSQVGGNEQFF.